Presented here are 9 T cell receptor beta chains from one specimen sequenced in a study of spatial heterogeneity in lung cancer (dated by TCRdb to the late 2010s). According to the study, the label for this sample's time point signals: blood at routine non-recurrence follow-up after resection. Preparation of the library involved 5' RACE. The sequencer was a NextSeq 500. Clones were called with MiXCR by TCRdb after fastp trimmed the public reads at Q25, and only in-frame beta chains were retained. Merged by CDR3 protein, the rows form single entries marked with the most common genes and DNA. This sample is represented by roughly 29,000 distinct CDR3 sequences; less than 6.5% of them were singletons. More than 20% of the sample lies in the top ten. Here the sequenced sample was PBMCs, taken at follow-up. The source is a female donor with early-stage non-small cell lung cancer.

In its sample, this clonotype is medium-sized. CDR3 sequence reads: CASSYEGDLSEAFF. The DNA of the CDR3 is TGTGCCAGCAGCTATGAGGGGGACTTGTCAGAAGCTTTCTTT. The V gene is TRBV5-4, the J gene TRBJ1-1, with a possible D match to TRBD1 (6 bases). Germline V CDR1 and CDR2: SGHNT, YYREEE (reference sequence). V lost 3 bases, J lost 8 bases, and 17 bases lay in between. This CDR3 region has 14 residues.

This clonotype was seen at least ten times. The gene calls are TRBV19 and TRBJ2-3; 9 nucleotides match TRBD2. The CDR3 has 15 amino acids. The germline gives CDR1 LNHDA, CDR2 SQIVND (reference sequence). J was trimmed by 3 bases and V by 5 bases; bases with no gene match: 6. CDR3 protein: CASSPGLASTDTQYF. The CDR3 DNA reads TGTGCCAGTAGTCCCGGACTAGCGAGTACAGATACGCAGTATTTT.

The sample holds many counts of this clonotype. The chain carries TRBV19 and TRBJ2-1; possible D gene TRBD2, 6 bases. V was clipped by 2 bases and J by 2 bases, with 7 bases between them. The germline gives CDR1 LNHDA, CDR2 SQIVND (reference sequence). The CDR3 has 14 amino acids. CDR3 in DNA: TGTGCCAGTAGTATAACTAGCACCTACAATGAGCAGTTCTTC. This sequence encodes CASSITSTYNEQFF. The full variable domain, completed using reference TRBV19 and TRBJ2-1, is DGGITQSPKYLFRKEGQNVTLSCEQNLNHDAMYWYRQDPGQGLRLIYYSQIVNDFQKGDIAEGYSVSREKKESFPLTVTSAQKNPTAFYLCASSITSTYNEQFFGPGTRLTVL.

Ten or more counts support this clonotype. This chain joins TRBV28 and TRBJ2-7, with no clear D. This CDR3 region has 14 residues. CDR1 MDHEN and CDR2 SYDVKM come from the germline V gene. Trimming removed 7 bases from V and 0 bases from J, with 13 bases in between. CDR3 region: CASKVAVFSYEQYF. CDR3 coding DNA: TGTGCCAGCAAAGTGGCAGTCTTCTCCTACGAGCAGTACTTC.

This clonotype showed up many times. V gene TRBV7-2 combines with J gene TRBJ1-1, with D possibly matching TRBD1 (6 bases). V shed 5 bases and J shed 4 bases, with 11 bases lying between them. Germline values: CDR1 SGHTA, CDR2 FQGNSA. The CDR3 is 13 amino acids. CDR3 sequence: CASSPRQATEAFF. DNA of the CDR3: TGTGCCAGCAGCCCCAGACAGGCCACTGAAGCTTTCTTT.

This clonotype occurred many times. The chain employs TRBV6-4 and TRBJ2-3, with 10 bases that match TRBD2. There are 15 residues in the CDR3. The V gene's germline CDR1 is MRHNA and CDR2 SNTAGT. V was pared by 0 bases and J by 7 bases, with 4 bases of the junction left unmatched. The CDR3 is CASSDSSGGANTQYF. The CDR3 coding sequence is TGTGCCAGCAGTGACTCGAGCGGGGGGGCCAATACGCAGTATTTT.

This clonotype was observed at least ten times. The chain combines TRBV3-1 with TRBJ1-6, with 9 nucleotides matching TRBD1. Germline CDR1 is LGHDT and CDR2 is YNNKEL (reference sequence). This CDR3 has 16 residues. V gave up 4 bases and J gave up 11 bases; unmatched junction bases: 12. The CDR3 region has the DNA TGTGCCAGCAGCCCGGGACGGGGACAGGGAGCTGCACCCCTCCACTTT. Encoded protein: CASSPGRGQGAAPLHF.

This clonotype has only a few counts. This chain links TRBV7-6 with TRBJ2-3; 9 bases fit TRBD2. V lost 5 bases, J lost 2 bases, and 5 bases stayed unmatched. Germline V lookup: CDR1 SGHVS, CDR2 FNYEAQ. The CDR3 is made up of 15 amino acids. DNA of the CDR3: TGTGCCAGCAGCCCGCGGGGGGGCCCCACAGATACGCAGTATTTT. Protein sequence: CASSPRGGPTDTQYF.

Many counts were recorded for this clonotype. The gene calls are TRBV6-2 or TRBV6-3 and TRBJ2-1; 8 positions agree with TRBD1. Germline V gene lookup returns CDR1 MNHEY and CDR2 SVGEGT. Trimming removed 7 bases from V and 10 bases from J; junction bases left unmatched: 9. The CDR3 is 13 residues long. CDR3 region: CASTTTGVQEQFF. CDR3 nucleotides: TGTGCCAGCACCACGACAGGGGTTCAGGAGCAGTTCTTC.